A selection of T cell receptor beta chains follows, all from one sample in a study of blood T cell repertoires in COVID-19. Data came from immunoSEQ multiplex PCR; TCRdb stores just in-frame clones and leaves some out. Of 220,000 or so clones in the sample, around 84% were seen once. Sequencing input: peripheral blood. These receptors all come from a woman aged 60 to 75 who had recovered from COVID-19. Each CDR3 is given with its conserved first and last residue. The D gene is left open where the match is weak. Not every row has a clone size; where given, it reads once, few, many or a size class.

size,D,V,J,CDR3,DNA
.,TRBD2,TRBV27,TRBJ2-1,CASINIAGEKDEQFF,TGTGCCAGCATTAATATAGCGGGGGAGAAGGATGAGCAGTTCTTC
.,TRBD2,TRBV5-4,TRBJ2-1,CASSPGTSGAVYEQFF,TGTGCCAGCAGCCCTGGGACTAGCGGGGCAGTATATGAGCAGTTCTTC
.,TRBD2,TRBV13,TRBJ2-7,CASSLGLATYEQYF,TGTGCCAGCAGCTTAGGACTAGCGACCTACGAGCAGTACTTC
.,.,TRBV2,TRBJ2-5,CASSASTPWGETQYF,TGTGCCAGCAGCGCTAGCACACCCTGGGGAGAGACCCAGTACTTC
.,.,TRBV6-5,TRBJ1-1,CASSYSGQSDTEAFF,TGTGCCAGCAGTTACTCCGGACAGTCTGACACTGAAGCTTTCTTT
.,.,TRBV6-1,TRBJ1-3,CASSEAYGGNTIYF,TGTGCCAGCAGTGAAGCTTACGGGGGAAACACCATATATTTT
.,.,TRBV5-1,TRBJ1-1,CASRPRQASDWNTEAFF,TGCGCCAGCAGACCTCGACAGGCTTCGGATTGGAACACTGAAGCTTTCTTT
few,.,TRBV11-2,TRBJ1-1,CASSFAWGRRSSEAFF,TGTGCCAGCAGTTTCGCGTGGGGGCGGCGATCCTCTGAAGCTTTCTTT
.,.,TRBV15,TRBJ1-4,CATSREHREKLFF,TGTGCCACCAGCAGAGAACATCGCGAAAAACTGTTTTTT
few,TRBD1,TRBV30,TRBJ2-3,CAWRPPGQGLFAQYF,TGTGCCTGGAGACCGCCCGGACAGGGGCTGTTTGCGCAGTATTTT
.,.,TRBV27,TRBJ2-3,CASSPSSTDTQYF,TGTGCCAGCAGTCCCTCTAGCACAGATACGCAGTATTTT
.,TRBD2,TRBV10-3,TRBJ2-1,CAISEGERGPPGGEQFF,TGTGCCATCAGTGAGGGTGAGCGGGGGCCCCCCGGGGGTGAGCAGTTCTTC
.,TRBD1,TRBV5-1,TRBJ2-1,CASSLQGVYYNEQFF,TGCGCCAGCAGCTTGCAGGGGGTGTACTACAATGAGCAGTTCTTC